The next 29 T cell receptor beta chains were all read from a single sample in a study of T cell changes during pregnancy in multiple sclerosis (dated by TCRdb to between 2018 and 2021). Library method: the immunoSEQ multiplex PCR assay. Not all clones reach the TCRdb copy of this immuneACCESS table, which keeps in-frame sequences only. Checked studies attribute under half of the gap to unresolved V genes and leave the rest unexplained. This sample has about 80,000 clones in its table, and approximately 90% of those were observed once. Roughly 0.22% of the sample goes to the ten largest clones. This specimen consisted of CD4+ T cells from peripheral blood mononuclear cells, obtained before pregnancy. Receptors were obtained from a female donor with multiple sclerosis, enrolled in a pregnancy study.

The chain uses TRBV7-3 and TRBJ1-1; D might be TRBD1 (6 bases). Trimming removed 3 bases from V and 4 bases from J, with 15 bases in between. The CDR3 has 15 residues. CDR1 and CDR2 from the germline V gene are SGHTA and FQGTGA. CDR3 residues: CASSFIGTGITEAFF. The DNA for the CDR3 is TGTGCCAGCAGCTTCATCGGTACAGGGATCACTGAAGCTTTCTTT.

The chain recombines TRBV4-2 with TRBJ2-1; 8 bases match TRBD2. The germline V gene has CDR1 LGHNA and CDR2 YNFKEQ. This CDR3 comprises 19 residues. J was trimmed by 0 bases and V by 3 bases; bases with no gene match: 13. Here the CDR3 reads CASSQDPASLADSYNEQFF. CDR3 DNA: TGTGCCAGCAGCCAGGACCCGGCGTCACTAGCGGACTCCTACAATGAGCAGTTCTTC.

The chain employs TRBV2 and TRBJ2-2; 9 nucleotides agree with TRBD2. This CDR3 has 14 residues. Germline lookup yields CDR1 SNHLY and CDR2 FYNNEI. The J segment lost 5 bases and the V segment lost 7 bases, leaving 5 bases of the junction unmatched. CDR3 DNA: TGTGCCAGCACCAACCTAGCGGGGACCGGGGAGCTGTTTTTT. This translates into CASTNLAGTGELFF.

The CDR3 region is CSVWSNEQFF. The CDR3 DNA follows: TGCAGTGTTTGGAGCAATGAGCAGTTCTTC. The rearrangement joins TRBV20-1 to TRBJ2-1; D is undetermined. The germline CDR1 and CDR2 sequences are DFQATT and SNEGSKA (reference sequence). The CDR3 sequence is 10 residues long. Between the trimmed V and J ends, which lost 7 bases and 6 bases, there was a span of 7 bases.

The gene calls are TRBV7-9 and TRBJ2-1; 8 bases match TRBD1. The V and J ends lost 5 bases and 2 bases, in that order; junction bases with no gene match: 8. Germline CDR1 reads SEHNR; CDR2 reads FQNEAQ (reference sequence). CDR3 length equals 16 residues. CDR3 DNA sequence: TGTGCCAGCAGCCGTCGGACAGGGAGCACCTACAATGAGCAGTTCTTC. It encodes CASSRRTGSTYNEQFF.

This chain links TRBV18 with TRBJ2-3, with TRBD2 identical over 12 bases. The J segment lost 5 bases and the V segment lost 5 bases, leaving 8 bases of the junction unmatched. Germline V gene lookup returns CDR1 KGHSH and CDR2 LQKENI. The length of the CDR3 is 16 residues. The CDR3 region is CASSTRTSGDQDTQYF. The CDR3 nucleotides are TGTGCCAGCTCAACGAGGACTAGCGGGGACCAAGATACGCAGTATTTT.

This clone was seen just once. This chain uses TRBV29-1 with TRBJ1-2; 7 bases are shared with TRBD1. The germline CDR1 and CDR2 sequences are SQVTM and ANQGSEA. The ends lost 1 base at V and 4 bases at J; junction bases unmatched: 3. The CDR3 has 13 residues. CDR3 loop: CSVEVQGSYGYTF. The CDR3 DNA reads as TGCAGCGTTGAAGTACAGGGGAGCTATGGCTACACCTTC.

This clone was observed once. Here the CDR3 reads CASGEPGQGAGSAEAFF. DNA of the CDR3: TGTGCCAGCGGGGAACCGGGACAGGGGGCGGGTAGCGCTGAAGCTTTCTTT. This chain joins TRBV28 and TRBJ1-1; TRBD1 agrees at 12 bases. CDR1 and CDR2 (germline): MDHEN, SYDVKM. CDR3 size: 17 residues. The ends lost 8 bases at V and 6 bases at J; junction bases unmatched: 16.

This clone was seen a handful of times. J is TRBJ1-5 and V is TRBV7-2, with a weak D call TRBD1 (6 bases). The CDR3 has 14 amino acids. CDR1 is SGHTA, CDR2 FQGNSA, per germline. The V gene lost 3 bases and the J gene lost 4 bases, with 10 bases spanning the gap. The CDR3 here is CASSFTGFNQPQHF. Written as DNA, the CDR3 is TGTGCCAGCAGCTTTACAGGGTTTAATCAGCCCCAGCATTTT.

The DNA for the CDR3 is TGTGCCAGCAGCCGGACATGGACAGTCTCCTACGAGCAGTACTTC. Its translation: CASSRTWTVSYEQYF. The V call is TRBV5-6, the J call TRBJ2-7, with TRBD1 as a possible D gene (6 bases). CDR1 is SGHDT, CDR2 YYEEEE, per germline. The CDR3 contains 15 residues. Trimming shortened V by 4 bases and J by 0 bases, and 14 bases separated the two germline ends.

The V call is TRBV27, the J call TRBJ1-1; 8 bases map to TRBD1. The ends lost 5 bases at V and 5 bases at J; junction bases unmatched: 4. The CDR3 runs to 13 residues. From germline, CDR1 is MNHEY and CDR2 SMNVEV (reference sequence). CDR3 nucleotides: TGTGCCAGCAGTCCCTGGACAGGGACTGAAGCTTTCTTT. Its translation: CASSPWTGTEAFF.

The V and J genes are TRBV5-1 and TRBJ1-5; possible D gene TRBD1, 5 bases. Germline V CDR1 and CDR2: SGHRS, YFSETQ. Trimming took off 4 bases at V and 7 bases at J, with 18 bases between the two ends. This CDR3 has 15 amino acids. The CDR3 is CASSQDIQGGQPQHF. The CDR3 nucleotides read TGCGCCAGCAGCCAGGATATTCAGGGAGGCCAGCCCCAGCATTTT.

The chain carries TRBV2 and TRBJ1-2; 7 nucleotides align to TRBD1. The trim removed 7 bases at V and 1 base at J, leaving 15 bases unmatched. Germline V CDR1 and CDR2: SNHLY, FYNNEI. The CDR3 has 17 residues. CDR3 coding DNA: TGTGCCAGCACCATTAGGGGGACAGCCAGAGTTAACTATGGCTACACCTTC. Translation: CASTIRGTARVNYGYTF.

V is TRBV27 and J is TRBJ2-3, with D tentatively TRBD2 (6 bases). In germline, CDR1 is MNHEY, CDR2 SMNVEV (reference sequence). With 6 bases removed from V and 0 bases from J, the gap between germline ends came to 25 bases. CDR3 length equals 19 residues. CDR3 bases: TGTGCCAGCAGGTCTCCAAGTCGCGGGGTCCGATATAGCACAGATACGCAGTATTTT. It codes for CASRSPSRGVRYSTDTQYF.

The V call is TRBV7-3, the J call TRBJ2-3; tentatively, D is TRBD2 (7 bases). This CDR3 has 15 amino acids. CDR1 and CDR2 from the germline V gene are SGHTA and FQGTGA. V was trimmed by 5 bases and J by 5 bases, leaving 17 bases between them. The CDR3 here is CASSPLGGGGDTQYF. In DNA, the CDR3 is TGTGCCAGCAGCCCCCTGGGGGGGGGCGGAGATACGCAGTATTTT.

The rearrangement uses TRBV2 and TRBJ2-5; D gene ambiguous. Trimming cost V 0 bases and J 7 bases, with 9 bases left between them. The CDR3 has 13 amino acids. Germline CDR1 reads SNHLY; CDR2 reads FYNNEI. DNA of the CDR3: TGTGCCAGCAGTGAAGCCCCCTGGGCGACCCAGTACTTC. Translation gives CASSEAPWATQYF.

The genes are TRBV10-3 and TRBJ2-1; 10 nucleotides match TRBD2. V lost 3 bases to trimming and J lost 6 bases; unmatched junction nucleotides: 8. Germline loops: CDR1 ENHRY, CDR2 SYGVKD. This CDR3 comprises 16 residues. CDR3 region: CAISESSSGGVNEQFF. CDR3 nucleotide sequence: TGTGCCATCAGTGAATCATCCAGCGGGGGGGTCAATGAGCAGTTCTTC.

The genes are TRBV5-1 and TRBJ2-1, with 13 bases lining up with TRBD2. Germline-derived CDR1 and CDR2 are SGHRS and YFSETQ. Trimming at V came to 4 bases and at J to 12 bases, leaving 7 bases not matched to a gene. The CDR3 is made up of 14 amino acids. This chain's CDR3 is CASSLGLAGRGQFF. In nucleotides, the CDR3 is TGCGCCAGCAGCCTGGGACTAGCGGGGCGGGGGCAGTTCTTC.

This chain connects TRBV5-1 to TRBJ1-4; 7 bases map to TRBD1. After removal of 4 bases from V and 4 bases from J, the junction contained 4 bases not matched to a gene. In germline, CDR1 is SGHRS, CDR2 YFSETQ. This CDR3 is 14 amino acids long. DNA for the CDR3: TGCGCCAGCAGCCCACAGGGGAGTAATGAAAAACTGTTTTTT. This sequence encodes CASSPQGSNEKLFF. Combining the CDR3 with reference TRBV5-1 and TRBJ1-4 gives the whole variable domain KAGVTQTPRYLIKTRGQQVTLSCSPISGHRSVSWYQQTPGQGLQFLFEYFSETQRNKGNFPGRFSGRQFSNSRSEMNVSTLELGDSALYLCASSPQGSNEKLFFGSGTQLSVL.

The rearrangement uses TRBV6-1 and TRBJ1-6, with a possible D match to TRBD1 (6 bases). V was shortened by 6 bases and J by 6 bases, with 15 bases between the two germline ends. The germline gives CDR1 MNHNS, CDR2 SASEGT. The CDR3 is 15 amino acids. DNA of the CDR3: TGTGCCAGCAGCCCCATGGACAGTCGTAATTCACCCCTCCACTTT. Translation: CASSPMDSRNSPLHF.

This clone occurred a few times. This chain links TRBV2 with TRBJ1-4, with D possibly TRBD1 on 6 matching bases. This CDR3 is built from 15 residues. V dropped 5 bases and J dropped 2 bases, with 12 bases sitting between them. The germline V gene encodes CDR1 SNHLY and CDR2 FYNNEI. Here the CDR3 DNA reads TGTGCCAGCAGTTCCAACAGGGTTACTAATGAAAAACTGTTTTTT. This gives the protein CASSSNRVTNEKLFF.

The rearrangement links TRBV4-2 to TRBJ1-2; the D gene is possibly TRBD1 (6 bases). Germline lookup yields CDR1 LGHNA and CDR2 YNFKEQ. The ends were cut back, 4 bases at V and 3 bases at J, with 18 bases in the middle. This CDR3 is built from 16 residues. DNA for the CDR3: TGTGCCAGCAGCCGGGATGGGGAGTCAGGGGACTATGGCTACACCTTC. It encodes CASSRDGESGDYGYTF.

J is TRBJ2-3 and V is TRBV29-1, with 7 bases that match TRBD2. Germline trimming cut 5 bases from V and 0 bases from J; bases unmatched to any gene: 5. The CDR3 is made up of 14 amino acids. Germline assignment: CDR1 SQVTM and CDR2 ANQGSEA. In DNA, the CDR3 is TGCAGCGTTTCTATTAGCGGGAGCACAGATACGCAGTATTTT. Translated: CSVSISGSTDTQYF.

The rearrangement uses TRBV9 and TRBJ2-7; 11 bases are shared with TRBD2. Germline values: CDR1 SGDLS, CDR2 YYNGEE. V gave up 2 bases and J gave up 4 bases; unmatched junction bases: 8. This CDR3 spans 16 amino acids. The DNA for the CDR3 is TGTGCCAGCAGCGTCAATAGCGGGGGGGCAGGTTACGAGCAGTACTTC. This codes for CASSVNSGGAGYEQYF. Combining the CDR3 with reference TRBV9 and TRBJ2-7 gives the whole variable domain DSGVTQTPKHLITATGQRVTLRCSPRSGDLSVYWYQQSLDQGLQFLIQYYNGEERAKGNILERFSAQQFPDLHSELNLSSLELGDSALYFCASSVNSGGAGYEQYFGPGTRLTVT.

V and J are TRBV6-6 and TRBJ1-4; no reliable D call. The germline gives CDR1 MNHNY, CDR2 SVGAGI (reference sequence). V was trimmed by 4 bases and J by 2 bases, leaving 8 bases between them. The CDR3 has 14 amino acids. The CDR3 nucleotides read TGTGCCAGCAGTTCGGCCAGGACTAATGAAAAACTGTTTTTT. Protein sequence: CASSSARTNEKLFF.

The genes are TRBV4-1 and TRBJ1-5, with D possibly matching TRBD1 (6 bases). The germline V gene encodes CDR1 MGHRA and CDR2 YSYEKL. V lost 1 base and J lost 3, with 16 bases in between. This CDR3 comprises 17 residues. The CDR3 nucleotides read TGCGCCAGCAGCCAAGTGGGGGGCGGGGGGATCAATCAGCCCCAGCATTTT. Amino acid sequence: CASSQVGGGGINQPQHF.

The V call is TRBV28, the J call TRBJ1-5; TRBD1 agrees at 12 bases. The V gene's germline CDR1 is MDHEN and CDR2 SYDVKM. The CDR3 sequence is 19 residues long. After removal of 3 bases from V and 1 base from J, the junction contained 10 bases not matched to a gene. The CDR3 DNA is TGTGCCAGCAGTTTCTTGTTGGGGACAGGGGGCAAAAGCAATCAGCCCCAGCATTTT. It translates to CASSFLLGTGGKSNQPQHF. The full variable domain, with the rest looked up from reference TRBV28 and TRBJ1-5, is DVKVTQSSRYLVKRTGEKVFLECVQDMDHENMFWYRQDPGLGLRLIYFSYDVKMKEKGDIPEGYSVSREKKERFSLILESASTNQTSMYLCASSFLLGTGGKSNQPQHFGDGTRLSIL.

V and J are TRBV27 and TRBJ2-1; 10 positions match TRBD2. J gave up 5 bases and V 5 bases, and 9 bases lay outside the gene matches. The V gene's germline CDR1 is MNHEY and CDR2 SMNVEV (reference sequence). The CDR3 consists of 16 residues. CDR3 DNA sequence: TGTGCCAGCAGTCCCCGGGTAGCGGGAGGTAACAATGAGCAGTTCTTC. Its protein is CASSPRVAGGNNEQFF.

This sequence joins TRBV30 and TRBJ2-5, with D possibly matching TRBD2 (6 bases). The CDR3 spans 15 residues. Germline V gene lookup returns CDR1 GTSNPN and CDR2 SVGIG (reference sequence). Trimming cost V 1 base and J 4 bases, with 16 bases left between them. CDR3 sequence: CAWSEEGRTGETQYF. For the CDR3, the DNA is TGTGCCTGGAGTGAGGAGGGAAGGACTGGAGAGACCCAGTACTTC. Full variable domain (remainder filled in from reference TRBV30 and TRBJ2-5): SQTIHQWPATLVQPVGSPLSLECTVEGTSNPNLYWYRQAAGRGLQLLFYSVGIGQISSEVPQNLSASRPQDRQFILSSKKLLLSDSGFYLCAWSEEGRTGETQYFGPGTRLLVL.